This T cell receptor (beta chain) was observed in a study of T cell responses to AZD1222 COVID-19 vaccine. General study findings and limits: Baseline testing showed seropositivity in only a handful of AZD1222 recipients. Among the donors, most were white British and more were female, and clonal diversity was possibly underestimated. Spike-specific TCR breadth and depth were elevated following two AZD1222 doses. Repertoires were obtained solely post-peak T cell response.

Only in-frame clones appear in the TCRdb table, and some are missing; sequencing was by immunoSEQ multiplex PCR. The table lists 100,000 or so clones, around nine tenths of them singletons. CDR1 and CDR2 from the germline V gene are LGHNA and YSLEER. V lost 1 base and J lost 3, with 13 bases in between. This CDR3 spans 16 amino acids. As to this clone: Its antigen is unidentified.

The genes are TRBV4-3 and TRBJ2-1; tentatively, D is TRBD2 (6 bases). This receptor was identified in an adult in good health. This specimen consisted of peripheral blood, obtained on day 0 of AZD1222 vaccination. Written as DNA, the CDR3 is TGCGCCAGCAGCCAAGTTTGGCGGGACGACTACAATGAGCAGTTCTTC. Residues: CASSQVWRDDYNEQFF.